This T cell receptor beta chain came from a study of blood T cells in healthy people across ages. PCR was performed a second time for 7 to 11 cycles using a sample-barcoded 5' primer and a J-beta primer mix. Tags on each cDNA molecule came from a template-switch adaptor with 12 random nucleotides. A single record per CDR3 protein comes from TCRdb applying MiXCR to the 5' RACE reads. The sample gives 1.5 million to 2 million distinct CDR3 sequences, roughly 27% of which show up once; 7.7% is in the top ten. Germline assignment: CDR1 MDHEN and CDR2 SYDVKM. Between the trimmed V and J ends, which lost 2 bases and 5 bases, there was a span of 10 bases. The CDR3 loop spans 14 amino acids.

The sequence was collected from a woman younger than 45 in good health. The chain is built from TRBV28 and TRBJ2-4, with a weak D call TRBD1 (5 bases). The sequenced material came from blood. DNA for the CDR3: TGTGCCAGCAGTTTAAGGGGATCCCAAAACATTCAGTACTTC. This codes for CASSLRGSQNIQYF.